The rows below give T cell receptor beta chains drawn from one sample of a study of blood T cells in healthy people across ages. TCRdb ran MiXCR on the 5' RACE reads and lists one entry per CDR3 protein. The sample lists hundreds of thousands of distinct CDR3 sequences; around 41% were seen once. Sequenced material: blood. The receptors were gathered from a man older than 75 in good health. Each CDR3 is given with its conserved first and last residue. D genes are given only for firm matches. Some rows have no size entry. The others give once, few or many, or a class for an expanded clone.

>TRBV6-1|TRBJ2-5|TRBD2|many
TGTGCCAGCAGTATCGGCTTAGCGGGGTCTAGATCGGAGACCCAGTACTTC
CASSIGLAGSRSETQYF
>TRBV5-5|TRBJ2-1|TRBD2|once
TGTGCCAGCAGCTTCCCTCAGACTAGCGGGAACCCTCTCTACAATGAGCAGTTCTTC
CASSFPQTSGNPLYNEQFF
>TRBV14|TRBJ2-3|.|many
TGTGCCAGCAGCCCATGGGGCAGGGCCCGATGGGCAGATACGCAGTATTTT
CASSPWGRARWADTQYF
>TRBV24-1|TRBJ2-1|.|.
TGTGCCACCAGTGAATCCGGGACCCGGGGGAATGAGCAGTTCTTC
CATSESGTRGNEQFF
>TRBV5-6|TRBJ2-7|TRBD1|few
TGTGCCAGCAGCTGGCCCCGGGACAGCATCGAGCAGTACTTC
CASSWPRDSIEQYF
>TRBV7-3|TRBJ2-1|TRBD1|.
TGTGCCAGCAGCGCCTGGACAGGGACCCAGCAGTTCTTC
CASSAWTGTQQFF
>TRBV9|TRBJ2-3|.|few
TGTGCCAGCAGCGGCGTTGGAGGACCGAGGGATACGCAGTATTTT
CASSGVGGPRDTQYF
>TRBV20-1|TRBJ2-7|TRBD2|.
TGCAGTGCTAGAGAAGGACTAGTCAACTACAATGAGCAGTACTTC
CSAREGLVNYNEQYF
>TRBV6-2/TRBV6-3|TRBJ1-1|TRBD1|.
TGTGCCAGCAGTTATCGGAGGGGGCGTCTTGGGAACACTGAAGCTTTCTTT
CASSYRRGRLGNTEAFF
>TRBV7-2|TRBJ2-3|.|.
TGTGCTAGCAGCTTAGGGGGAGGGCGGGGGTGGACAGATACGCAGTATTTT
CASSLGGGRGWTDTQYF
>TRBV6-1|TRBJ2-1|.|.
TGTGCCGGCAGTGTGCTAGGGGGGTACAATGAGCAGTTCTTC
CAGSVLGGYNEQFF
>TRBV3-1|TRBJ1-4|TRBD1|many
TGTGCCAGCAGCCCTCGACAGGGCCAAGCGGAAAAACTGTTTTTT
CASSPRQGQAEKLFF
>TRBV5-1|TRBJ2-2|.|few
TGCGCCAGCAGCTTGCAGGGGCCGGAGTCCGGGGAGCTGTTTTTT
CASSLQGPESGELFF
>TRBV10-3|TRBJ2-3|.|few
TGTGCCATCAGTACCGCAGGGGAACTCACAGATACGCAGTATTTT
CAISTAGELTDTQYF
>TRBV7-2|TRBJ1-2|TRBD1|few
TGTGCCAGCAGCTCGTTGGACAGGCCGATTAACTATGGCTACACCTTC
CASSSLDRPINYGYTF
>TRBV20-1|TRBJ1-5|.|few
TGCAGTGCTAGGAGGGGCTACAATCAGCCCCAGCATTTT
CSARRGYNQPQHF
>TRBV6-2/TRBV6-3|TRBJ2-6|TRBD1|.
TGTGCCAGCAGTACAGGGGGTTCTGGGGCCAACGTCCTGACTTTC
CASSTGGSGANVLTF
>TRBV2|TRBJ2-1|TRBD2|once
TGTGCCAGCAGCGACGTAGCGGGGGCCATTCTATACGAGCAGTTCTTC
CASSDVAGAILYEQFF
>TRBV5-6|TRBJ1-2|TRBD1|few
TGTGCCAGCAGCTTGCAGGGGGGTTCGGTCTATGGCTACACCTTC
CASSLQGGSVYGYTF
>TRBV12-5|TRBJ2-1|TRBD2|.
TGTGCTAGTGGTTTGCTTCCGGGACTAAAGAATGAGCAGTTCTTC
CASGLLPGLKNEQFF
>TRBV6-2/TRBV6-3|TRBJ2-3|TRBD1|few
TGTGCCAGCAGCCCGTTAGGACAGGGCACAGATACGCAGTATTTT
CASSPLGQGTDTQYF
>TRBV20-1|TRBJ1-1|.|few
TGCAGTGCTAGAGCGGTTCTGAACACTGAAGCTTTCTTT
CSARAVLNTEAFF
>TRBV6-5|TRBJ1-1|.|few
TGTGCCAGCAGTTTGGGCAGGGCGGAACGGGAAGCTTTCTTT
CASSLGRAEREAFF
>TRBV28|TRBJ1-2|TRBD1|.
TGTGCCAGCAGTTCCCCGTCCCCCGGAGGGGGCCGCGGCTATGGCTACACCTTC
CASSSPSPGGGRGYGYTF
>TRBV7-9|TRBJ2-1|TRBD2|.
TGTGCCAGCAGCATGGGACTAGCGTTGCCGTTCTTC
CASSMGLALPFF
>TRBV27|TRBJ2-3|.|.
TGTGTCAGCAGACGACGAGCTCCAGATACGCAGTATTTT
CVSRRRAPDTQYF
>TRBV28|TRBJ2-5|.|once
TGTGCCCGCGCTCGGGTCAATGAGCAGTACTTC
CARARVNEQYF
>TRBV7-2|TRBJ2-5|.|.
TGTGCCAGCCAGCGACAAGAGACCCAGTACTTC
CASQRQETQYF
>TRBV4-3|TRBJ2-3|TRBD2|.
TGCGCCAGCAGCCAAGACCCTAGCGGGCGAGACCGGGATACGCAGTATTTT
CASSQDPSGRDRDTQYF
>TRBV29-1|TRBJ1-6|.|.
TGCAGCGCTCTGACAGACTATAATTCACCCCTCCACTTT
CSALTDYNSPLHF
>TRBV28|TRBJ2-7|.|many
TGTGCCAGCAGTTTTTTGGGGGGTCGGGAGCAGTACTTC
CASSFLGGREQYF
>TRBV7-2|TRBJ2-4|.|.
TGTGCCAGCAGCGTAGTCGGGGGCAAAAACATTCAGTACTTC
CASSVVGGKNIQYF
>TRBV5-1|TRBJ1-1|.|.
TGCGCCAGCAGCTTGTCTGACGGTTCAATGAACACTGAAGCTTTCTTT
CASSLSDGSMNTEAFF
>TRBV12-3/TRBV12-4|TRBJ2-2|.|.
TGTGCCAGCTCGGGGCGGGACCGAAAAGACACCGGGGAGCTGTTTTTT
CASSGRDRKDTGELFF
>TRBV7-2|TRBJ1-2|TRBD1|once
TGTGCCAGCAGCTACGCACAGGGGGCTGGCTATGGCTACACCTTC
CASSYAQGAGYGYTF
>TRBV6-2/TRBV6-3|TRBJ2-3|TRBD2|few
TGTGCCAGCAGATTACTAGCGGGGGAGACAGATACGCAGTATTTT
CASRLLAGETDTQYF
>TRBV5-1|TRBJ2-6|.|few
TGCGCCAGCAGCTCGGGACTGGTAAACTCTGGGGCCAACGTCCTGACTTTC
CASSSGLVNSGANVLTF
>TRBV24-1|TRBJ2-2|.|.
TGTGCCACCAGTGACACGGGACGGCGGATGAACACCGGGGAGCTGTTTTTT
CATSDTGRRMNTGELFF
>TRBV28|TRBJ1-5|.|.
TGTGCCAGCAGTTTATGGGGGAACGGGGGCAATCAGCCCCAGCATTTT
CASSLWGNGGNQPQHF